These 15 T cell receptor beta chains share one sample of origin, sequenced in a study of T cells in Graves' hyperthyroidism and ophthalmopathy. RNA transcripts yielded amplified TCR beta CDR3 regions. First-round RT-PCR with HTBI primers amplified the TCR CDR3 region. TCRdb processed the multiplex PCR reads anew with MiXCR; each CDR3 protein has one entry. The sample comprises about 380,000 distinct CDR3 sequences, approximately 17% of which are singletons, and 40% rests with the top ten. Sequenced sample: blood. These receptors originate from a man aged 18 to 29 with Graves' ophthalmopathy.

This clonotype was found a few times. The chain links TRBV12-3 or TRBV12-4 to TRBJ1-5; 7 nucleotides line up with TRBD1. V trimming: 6 bases; J trimming: 7 bases; junction bases outside the gene matches: 6. The CDR3 extends over 13 amino acids. Written as DNA, the CDR3 is TGTGCCAGCAGCAGGGGGGGGAAGCAGCCCCAGCATTTT. Translation gives CASSRGGKQPQHF.

Concerning this clonotype itself: A much larger clone sits a single nucleotide away, making a read error possible. The genes are TRBV2 and TRBJ2-7; 8 nucleotides line up with TRBD1. This CDR3 is 13 amino acids long. Germline-derived CDR1 and CDR2 are SNHLY and FYNNEI. CDR3 in DNA: TGTGCCAGCAGACAGGGACAGGTTTACGGGCAGTACTTC. It specifies CASRQGQVYGQYF.

This clonotype was observed once. V and J are TRBV9 and TRBJ2-3; D gene uncertain. Per the germline V gene, CDR1 is SGDLS and CDR2 is YYNGEE. V was cut by 4 bases and J by 0 bases, with 15 bases left in between. The CDR3 totals 16 residues. The CDR3: CASSPDKLLSTDTQYF. The CDR3 nucleotides are TGTGCCAGCAGCCCCGATAAGCTCCTTAGCACAGATACGCAGTATTTT.

The V and J genes are TRBV28 and TRBJ1-4, with 8 bases that match TRBD1. V trimming: 3 bases; J trimming: 7 bases; junction bases outside the gene matches: 1. Per the germline V gene, CDR1 is MDHEN and CDR2 is SYDVKM. This CDR3 contains 13 residues. The CDR3 loop is CASSLQGAEKLFF. DNA of the CDR3: TGTGCCAGCAGTTTGCAGGGGGCTGAAAAACTGTTTTTT.

The sample holds many counts of this clonotype. The J gene is TRBJ2-5, the V gene TRBV2; 11 bases fit TRBD2. Germline assignment: CDR1 SNHLY and CDR2 FYNNEI. The CDR3 consists of 14 residues. V dropped 10 bases and J dropped 2; count of bases not matched to a gene: 6. CDR3 protein: CATKTSGTQETQYF. The CDR3 DNA reads as TGTGCCACCAAGACTAGCGGGACTCAAGAGACCCAGTACTTC.

This chain joins TRBV30 and TRBJ2-5; D not resolved. Germline CDR1 GTSNPN, CDR2 SVGIG (reference sequence). The CDR3 length is 11 residues. V shed 4 bases and J shed 5 bases, with 8 bases lying between them. CDR3 sequence reads: CAWISGETQYF. The CDR3 nucleotides read TGTGCCTGGATCTCTGGGGAGACCCAGTACTTC. The entire variable domain, with the rest obtained from reference TRBV30 and TRBJ2-5, is as follows: SQTIHQWPATLVQPVGSPLSLECTVEGTSNPNLYWYRQAAGRGLQLLFYSVGIGQISSEVPQNLSASRPQDRQFILSSKKLLLSDSGFYLCAWISGETQYFGPGTRLLVL.

In regard to this clonotype: This clone may be a read error of a much larger clone one base away. The chain recombines TRBV3-1 with TRBJ1-2; unclear D gene. The CDR3 is 14 amino acids. The germline gives CDR1 LGHDT, CDR2 YNNKEL (reference sequence). CDR3 nucleotide sequence: TGTGCCAGCAGCCAAGATGAAGTTAACTATGGCTACGCCTTC. Encoded protein: CASSQDEVNYGYAF.

This clonotype showed up just a few times. The chain is built from TRBV19 and TRBJ2-6, with a weak D call TRBD1 (7 bases). V gave up 6 bases and J gave up 0 bases, with 18 bases separating them. Germline assignment: CDR1 LNHDA and CDR2 SQIVND (reference sequence). The CDR3 has 18 residues. The CDR3 spells CASSYGGQLFSGANVLTF. CDR3 nucleotides: TGTGCCAGTAGCTACGGGGGACAGTTGTTCTCTGGGGCCAACGTCCTGACTTTC.

This clonotype was seen a handful of times. V and J are TRBV16 and TRBJ1-2; a weak D match, TRBD1 (5 bases). The germline V gene encodes CDR1 KGHSY and CDR2 FQNENV. The length of the CDR3 is 14 residues. Trimming removed 2 bases from V and 4 bases from J, with 11 bases in between. The CDR3 nucleotides read TGTGCCAGCAGCCAAAGGCCAGGGCCCTATGGCTACACCTTC. Its protein is CASSQRPGPYGYTF.

DNA for the CDR3: TGTGCCAGCAGTCACCCAAATTTCAGGGGAGGCACTGAAGCTTTCTTT. Protein product: CASSHPNFRGGTEAFF. V and J are TRBV6-1 and TRBJ1-1; D might be TRBD1 (6 bases). V lost 5 bases and J 4 bases, leaving 20 bases between the germline ends. Germline CDR1 reads MNHNS; CDR2 reads SASEGT. This CDR3 comprises 16 residues.

The rearrangement joins TRBV6-4 to TRBJ2-3; D not certain. The CDR3 consists of 12 residues. The V gene lost 6 bases and the J gene lost 5 bases, with 9 bases spanning the gap. Germline V gene lookup returns CDR1 MRHNA and CDR2 SNTAGT. The CDR3 is CASRGMGDTQYF. CDR3 in DNA: TGTGCCAGCAGAGGCATGGGAGATACGCAGTATTTT.

The chain combines TRBV19 with TRBJ1-2, with D hard to call. V was pared by 7 bases and J by 5 bases, with 17 bases between. The CDR3 covers 14 residues. CDR1 and CDR2 from the germline V gene are LNHDA and SQIVND (reference sequence). This CDR3 is CASNGRAGFYGYTF. CDR3 sequence (DNA): TGTGCCAGTAACGGGCGAGCGGGATTTTATGGCTACACCTTC.

This clonotype was seen ten or more times. J is TRBJ2-3 and V is TRBV7-9, with unresolved D. The CDR3 contains 12 residues. In germline, CDR1 is SEHNR, CDR2 FQNEAQ (reference sequence). The V and J ends lost 5 bases and 5 bases respectively, with 8 bases between them. As DNA, the CDR3 is TGTGCCAGCAGCGTAGTTGGAGATACGCAGTATTTT. It is translated as CASSVVGDTQYF.

CDR3 in amino acids: CASSLHTAGGPRDTGELFF. CDR3 DNA: TGTGCCAGCAGCCTCCACACAGCGGGGGGGCCCCGGGACACCGGGGAGCTGTTTTTT. The J gene is TRBJ2-2, the V gene TRBV5-5; 10 bases agree with TRBD2. CDR3 length: 19 amino acids. The V gene's germline CDR1 is SGHKS and CDR2 YYEKEE (reference sequence). Germline trimming cut 4 bases from V and 3 bases from J; bases unmatched to any gene: 15.

This clonotype was recorded at least ten times. V gene TRBV28 combines with J gene TRBJ2-1, with unresolved D. Trimming removed 1 base from V and 4 bases from J, with 11 bases in between. The germline V gene encodes CDR1 MDHEN and CDR2 SYDVKM. The CDR3 totals 15 residues. The CDR3 protein is CASSLSQAGYNEQFF. CDR3 bases: TGTGCCAGCAGTTTATCCCAAGCAGGTTACAATGAGCAGTTCTTC.